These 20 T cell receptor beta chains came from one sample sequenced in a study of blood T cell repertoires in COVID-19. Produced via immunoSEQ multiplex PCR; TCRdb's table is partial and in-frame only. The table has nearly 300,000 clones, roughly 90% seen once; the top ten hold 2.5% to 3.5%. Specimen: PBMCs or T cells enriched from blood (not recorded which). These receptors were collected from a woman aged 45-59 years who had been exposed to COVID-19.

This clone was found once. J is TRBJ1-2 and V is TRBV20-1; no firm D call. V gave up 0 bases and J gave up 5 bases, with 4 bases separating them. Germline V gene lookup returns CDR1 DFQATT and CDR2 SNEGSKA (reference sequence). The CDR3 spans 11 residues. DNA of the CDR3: TGCAGTGCTAGAGACGTGTATGGCTACACCTTC. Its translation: CSARDVYGYTF.

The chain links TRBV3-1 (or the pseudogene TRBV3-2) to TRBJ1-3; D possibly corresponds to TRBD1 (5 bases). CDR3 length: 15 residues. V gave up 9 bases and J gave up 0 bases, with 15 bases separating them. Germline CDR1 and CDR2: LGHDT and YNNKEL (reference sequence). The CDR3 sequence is CASSRRGPSGNTIYF. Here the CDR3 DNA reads TGTGCCAGTTCAAGGAGGGGACCCTCTGGAAACACCATATATTTT.

As DNA, the CDR3 is TGTGCCAGCAGCGGATCCGGGACAGCCTCTGACGAGCAGTACTTC. This gives the protein CASSGSGTASDEQYF. This chain joins TRBV5-4 and TRBJ2-7, with 7 nucleotides matching TRBD1. J lost 5 bases, V lost 4 bases, and 12 bases had no gene match. Germline V gene data show CDR1 as SGHNT and CDR2 as YYREEE (reference sequence). The CDR3 is made up of 15 amino acids.

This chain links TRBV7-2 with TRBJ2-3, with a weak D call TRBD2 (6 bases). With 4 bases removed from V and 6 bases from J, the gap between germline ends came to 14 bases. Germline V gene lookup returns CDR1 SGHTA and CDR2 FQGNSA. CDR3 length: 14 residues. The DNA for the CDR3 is TGTGCCAGCAGCTGGGGACTCCTAGGGGATACGCAGTATTTT. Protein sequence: CASSWGLLGDTQYF.

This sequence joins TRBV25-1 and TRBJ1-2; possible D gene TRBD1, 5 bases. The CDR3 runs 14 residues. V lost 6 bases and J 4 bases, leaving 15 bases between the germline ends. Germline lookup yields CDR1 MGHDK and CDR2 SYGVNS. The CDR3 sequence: CASRGSGFGYGYTF. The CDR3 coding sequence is TGTGCCAGCAGAGGATCAGGGTTTGGCTATGGCTACACCTTC.

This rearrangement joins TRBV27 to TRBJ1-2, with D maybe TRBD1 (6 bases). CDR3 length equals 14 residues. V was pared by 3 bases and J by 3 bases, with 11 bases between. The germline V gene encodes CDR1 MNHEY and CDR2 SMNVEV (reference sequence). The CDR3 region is CASSFNGGDYGYTF. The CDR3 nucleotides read TGTGCCAGCAGTTTTAATGGGGGCGACTATGGCTACACCTTC.

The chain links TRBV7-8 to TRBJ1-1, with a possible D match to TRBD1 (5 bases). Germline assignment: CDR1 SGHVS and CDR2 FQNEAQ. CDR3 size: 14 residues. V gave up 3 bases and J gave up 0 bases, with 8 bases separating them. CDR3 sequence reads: CASSFGHLNTEAFF. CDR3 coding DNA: TGTGCCAGCAGCTTTGGACACTTGAACACTGAAGCTTTCTTT.

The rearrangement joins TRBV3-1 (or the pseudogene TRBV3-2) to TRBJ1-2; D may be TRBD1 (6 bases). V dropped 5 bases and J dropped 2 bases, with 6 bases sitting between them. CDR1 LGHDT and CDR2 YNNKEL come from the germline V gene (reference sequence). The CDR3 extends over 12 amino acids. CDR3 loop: CASSGQNYGYTF. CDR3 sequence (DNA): TGTGCCAGCAGCGGACAGAACTATGGCTACACCTTC.

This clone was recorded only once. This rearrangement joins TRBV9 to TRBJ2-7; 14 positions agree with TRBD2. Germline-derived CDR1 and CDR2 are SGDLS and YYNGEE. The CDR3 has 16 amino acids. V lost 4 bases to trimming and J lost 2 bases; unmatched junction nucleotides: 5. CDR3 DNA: TGTGCCAGCAGCAAGGGACTAGCGGGGGATCCCTACGAGCAGTACTTC. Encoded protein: CASSKGLAGDPYEQYF.

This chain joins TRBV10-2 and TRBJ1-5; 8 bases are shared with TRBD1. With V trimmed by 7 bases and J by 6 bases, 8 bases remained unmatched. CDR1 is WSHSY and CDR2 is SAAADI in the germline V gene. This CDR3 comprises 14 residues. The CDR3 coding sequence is TGCGCCAGCACTAAGACAGGGGAAGGTCAGCCCCAGCATTTT. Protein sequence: CASTKTGEGQPQHF.

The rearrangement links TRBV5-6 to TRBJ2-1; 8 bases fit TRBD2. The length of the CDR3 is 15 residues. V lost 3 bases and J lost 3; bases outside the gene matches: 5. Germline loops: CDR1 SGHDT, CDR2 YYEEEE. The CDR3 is CASSWERGYYNEQFF. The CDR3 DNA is TGTGCCAGCAGCTGGGAGCGGGGGTACTACAATGAGCAGTTCTTC.

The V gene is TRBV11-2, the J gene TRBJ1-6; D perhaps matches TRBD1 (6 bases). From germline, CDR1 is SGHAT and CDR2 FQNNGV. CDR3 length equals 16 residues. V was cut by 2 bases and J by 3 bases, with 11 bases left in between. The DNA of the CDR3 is TGTGCCAGCAGCTTAACTCCGGACAGCTATAATTCACCCCTCCACTTT. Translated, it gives CASSLTPDSYNSPLHF. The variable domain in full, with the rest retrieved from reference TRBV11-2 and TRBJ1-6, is EAGVAQSPRYKIIEKRQSVAFWCNPISGHATLYWYQQILGQGPKLLIQFQNNGVVDDSQLPKDRFSAERLKGVDSTLKIQPAKLEDSAVYLCASSLTPDSYNSPLHFGNGTRLTVT.

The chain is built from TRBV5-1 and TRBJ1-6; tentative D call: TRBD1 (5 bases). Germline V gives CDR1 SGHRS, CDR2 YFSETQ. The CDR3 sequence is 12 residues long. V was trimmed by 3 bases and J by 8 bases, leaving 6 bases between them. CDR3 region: CASSSTDSPLHF. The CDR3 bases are TGCGCCAGCAGCTCGACAGATTCACCCCTCCACTTT.

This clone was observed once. The CDR3 spells CASGLRGQGSTDTQYF. The CDR3 DNA reads as TGTGCTAGTGGTTTGCGCGGGCAGGGGAGCACAGATACGCAGTATTTT. The rearrangement links TRBV12-5 to TRBJ2-3; D is possibly TRBD1 (6 bases). CDR1 is LGHNT, CDR2 FRNRAP, per germline. Deletions cut 2 bases from V and 0 bases from J, with 12 bases between. The CDR3 length is 16 residues.

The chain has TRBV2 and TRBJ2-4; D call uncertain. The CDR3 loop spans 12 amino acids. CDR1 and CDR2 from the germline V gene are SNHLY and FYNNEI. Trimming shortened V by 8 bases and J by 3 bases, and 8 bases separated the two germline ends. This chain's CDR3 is CASSADKNIQYF. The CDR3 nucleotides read TGTGCCAGCTCTGCAGACAAAAACATTCAGTACTTC. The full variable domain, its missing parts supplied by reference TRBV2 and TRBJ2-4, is EPEVTQTPSHQVTQMGQEVILRCVPISNHLYFYWYRQILGQKVEFLVSFYNNEISEKSEIFDDQFSVERPDGSNFTLKIRSTKLEDSAMYFCASSADKNIQYFGAGTRLSVL.

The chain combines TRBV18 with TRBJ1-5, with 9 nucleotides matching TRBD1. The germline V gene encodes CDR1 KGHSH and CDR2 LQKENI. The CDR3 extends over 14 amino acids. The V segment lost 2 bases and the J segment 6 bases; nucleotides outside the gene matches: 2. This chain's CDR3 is CASSPGQGIQPQHF. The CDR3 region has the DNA TGTGCCAGCTCACCAGGACAGGGGATTCAGCCCCAGCATTTT.

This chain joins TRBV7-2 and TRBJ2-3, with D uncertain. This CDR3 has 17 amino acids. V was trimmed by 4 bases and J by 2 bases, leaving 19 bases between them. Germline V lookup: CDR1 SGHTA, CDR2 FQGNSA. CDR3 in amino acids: CASSSDRVPRITDTQYF. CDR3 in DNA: TGTGCCAGCAGCTCCGACCGGGTCCCGAGGATCACAGATACGCAGTATTTT. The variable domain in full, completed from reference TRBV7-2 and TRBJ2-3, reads GAGVSQSPSNKVTEKGKDVELRCDPISGHTALYWYRQSLGQGLEFLIYFQGNSAPDKSGLPSDRFSAERTGGSVSTLTIQRTQQEDSAVYLCASSSDRVPRITDTQYFGPGTRLTVL.

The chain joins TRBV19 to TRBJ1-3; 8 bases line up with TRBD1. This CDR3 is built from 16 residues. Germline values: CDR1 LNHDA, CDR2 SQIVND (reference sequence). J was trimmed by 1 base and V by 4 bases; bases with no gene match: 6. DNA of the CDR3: TGTGCCAGTAGTACAGGGGGCGCCTTTTCTGGAAACACCATATATTTT. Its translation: CASSTGGAFSGNTIYF.

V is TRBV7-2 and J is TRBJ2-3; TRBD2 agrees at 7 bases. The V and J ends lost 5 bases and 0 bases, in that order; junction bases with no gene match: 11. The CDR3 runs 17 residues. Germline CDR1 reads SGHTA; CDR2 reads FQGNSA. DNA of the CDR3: TGTGCCAGCAGCGCGCGGGGGAAGACAATTAGCACAGATACGCAGTATTTT. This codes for CASSARGKTISTDTQYF.

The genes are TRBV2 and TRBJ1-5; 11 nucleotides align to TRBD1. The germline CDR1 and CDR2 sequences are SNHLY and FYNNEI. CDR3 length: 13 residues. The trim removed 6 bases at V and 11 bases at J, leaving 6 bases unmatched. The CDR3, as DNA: TGTGCCAGCAGAGAAAGGGACAGGGGGTCCCAGCATTTT. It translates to CASRERDRGSQHF.